This is a list of T cell receptor beta chains from one sample in a study of T cell responses to AZD1222 COVID-19 vaccine. Method: immunoSEQ multiplex PCR; TCRdb's copy keeps in-frame clones and lacks some. The repertoire holds under 95,000 clones, approximately 91% seen once, with 6% to 7.5% in the top ten. The sequencing here drew on peripheral blood, taken 28 days after the second AZD1222 dose. All receptors come from an adult who received the AZD1222 COVID-19 vaccine. Each CDR3 is given with its conserved first and last residue. D genes are given only for firm matches. Clone size is given for some rows only: seen once, a few or many times, or a class if the clone is expanded.

J: TRBJ2-1; V: TRBV10-1; size: -; D: TRBD2; DNA: TGCGCCAGCAGTCCTCTAGCGGGAGCGGTCTACAATGAGCAGTTCTTC; CDR3: CASSPLAGAVYNEQFF
J: TRBJ2-3; V: TRBV27; size: once; D: -; DNA: TGTGCCAGCAGGTCACGTTTGGATACGCAGTATTTT; CDR3: CASRSRLDTQYF
J: TRBJ2-7; V: TRBV6-5; size: once; D: TRBD2; DNA: TGTGCCAGTGCTGGTGGACTAGCGGGATACGAGCAGTACTTC; CDR3: CASAGGLAGYEQYF
J: TRBJ2-5; V: TRBV5-1; size: -; D: -; DNA: TGCGCCAGCAGCTTTATCGTGAATGGACAAGAGACCCAGTACTTC; CDR3: CASSFIVNGQETQYF
J: TRBJ1-1; V: TRBV25-1; size: -; D: -; DNA: TGTGCCAGCCGATTGGGTGGGCAAACTGAAGCTTTCTTT; CDR3: CASRLGGQTEAFF
J: TRBJ1-4; V: TRBV28; size: -; D: TRBD1; DNA: TGTGCCAGCAGTTTAGCGCCTGGACAGGGAGGCGAAAAACTGTTTTTT; CDR3: CASSLAPGQGGEKLFF
J: TRBJ2-2; V: TRBV4-2; size: -; D: -; DNA: TGTGCCAGCAGCCAAGAGCCTTCCGGGACGGGGAACACCGGGGAGCTGTTTTTT; CDR3: CASSQEPSGTGNTGELFF
J: TRBJ1-1; V: TRBV6-5; size: -; D: -; DNA: TGTGCCAGCAGAGTTACTCGGGTTGGTGAAGCTTTCTTT; CDR3: CASRVTRVGEAFF
J: TRBJ2-7; V: TRBV6-5; size: once; D: -; DNA: TGTGCCAGCAGAGCGACAGAGTACGAGCAGTACTTC; CDR3: CASRATEYEQYF
J: TRBJ1-2; V: TRBV13; size: -; D: TRBD1; DNA: TGTGCCAGCAGCGGACAGGAAGGGGCTAACTATGGCTACACCTTC; CDR3: CASSGQEGANYGYTF
J: TRBJ1-2; V: TRBV4-2; size: -; D: TRBD1; DNA: TGTGCCAGCAGCCAAGCAATAGTAGGGGGCTCTGGCTACACCTTC; CDR3: CASSQAIVGGSGYTF
J: TRBJ1-2; V: TRBV6-5; size: -; D: TRBD1; DNA: TGTGCCAGTTCGGACAGGGAAAGCTATGGCTACACCTTC; CDR3: CASSDRESYGYTF
J: TRBJ1-1; V: TRBV28; size: -; D: TRBD1; DNA: TGTGCCAGCAGTTTTGGACAGGGGACTGAAGCTTTCTTT; CDR3: CASSFGQGTEAFF
J: TRBJ1-1; V: TRBV10-2; size: once; D: -; DNA: TGCGCCAGCAGTGTTCGGCCGACCAACACTGAAGCTTTCTTT; CDR3: CASSVRPTNTEAFF
J: TRBJ1-4; V: TRBV2; size: -; D: -; DNA: TGTGCCAGCATGGCCAGTCGGTCTTCGCCCACCCCCTTCGGAAAACTGTTTTTT; CDR3: CASMASRSSPTPFGKLFF
J: TRBJ2-1; V: TRBV10-3; size: once; D: -; DNA: TGTGCCATCCGAGATGGACTGTACAATGAGCAGTTCTTC; CDR3: CAIRDGLYNEQFF
J: TRBJ1-2; V: TRBV15; size: -; D: -; DNA: TGTGCCACCAGCAGAGTCTCGACGGGAAAAGATGGCTACACCTTC; CDR3: CATSRVSTGKDGYTF
J: TRBJ1-2; V: TRBV5-1; size: once; D: -; DNA: TGCGCCAGCAGCTTTTCCAGTACTAACTATGGCTACACCTTC; CDR3: CASSFSSTNYGYTF
J: TRBJ2-7; V: TRBV5-4; size: -; D: TRBD2; DNA: TGTGCCAGCAGCACTACAGAGACTAGCGGGAGATACTACGAGCAGTACTTC; CDR3: CASSTTETSGRYYEQYF
J: TRBJ2-1; V: TRBV3-1/TRBV3-2; size: -; D: -; DNA: TGTGCCAGCAGCCAAGATCTACGGGACCTTACCTACAATGAGCAGTTCTTC; CDR3: CASSQDLRDLTYNEQFF
J: TRBJ2-3; V: TRBV3-1/TRBV3-2; size: -; D: TRBD2; DNA: TGTGCCAGCAGCCCAAGGGGGCTAGCGGGAGCTAGCACAGATACGCAGTATTTT; CDR3: CASSPRGLAGASTDTQYF
J: TRBJ1-4; V: TRBV3-1/TRBV3-2; size: few; D: -; DNA: TGTGCCAGCAGCCGGGAGAGTCGGGCAGCTGGGACCTCTAATGAAAAACTGTTTTTT; CDR3: CASSRESRAAGTSNEKLFF
J: TRBJ1-6; V: TRBV19; size: -; D: TRBD1; DNA: TGTGCCAGTAGTAGGGACAGGGAAAGGAGTTCACCCCTCCACTTT; CDR3: CASSRDRERSSPLHF
J: TRBJ2-7; V: TRBV7-8; size: -; D: TRBD1; DNA: TGTGCCAGCAGCTTAGAACCCGGGACAGGTGACTACGAGCAGTACTTC; CDR3: CASSLEPGTGDYEQYF
J: TRBJ1-2; V: TRBV5-1; size: -; D: -; DNA: TGCGCCAGCAGCTTGGTGGGCAGGGACTATGGCTACACCTTC; CDR3: CASSLVGRDYGYTF
J: TRBJ1-5; V: TRBV5-1; size: -; D: -; DNA: TGCGCCAGCAGCTTGGGGACGAATCAGCCCCAGCATTTT; CDR3: CASSLGTNQPQHF
J: TRBJ1-2; V: TRBV19; size: -; D: -; DNA: TGTGCCAGTAGGCAGGGGCCTTTCTATGGCTACACCTTC; CDR3: CASRQGPFYGYTF
J: TRBJ2-1; V: TRBV7-9; size: -; D: TRBD2; DNA: TGTGCCAGCAGCTTATGGACTAGCGGGATGAGCTCCTACAATGAGCAGTTCTTC; CDR3: CASSLWTSGMSSYNEQFF
J: TRBJ2-7; V: TRBV5-1; size: few; D: TRBD2; DNA: TGCGCCAGCAGCTTGGGTACTAGCGGAGGCTACGAGCAGTACTTC; CDR3: CASSLGTSGGYEQYF
J: TRBJ2-3; V: TRBV6-1; size: -; D: -; DNA: TGTGCCAGCAGTGAAGAGGCCAGGAGTACGCAGTATTTT; CDR3: CASSEEARSTQYF
J: TRBJ1-2; V: TRBV7-8; size: -; D: TRBD1; DNA: TGTGCCAGCAGCCCCTACGACAGGGGAGGGGGCTACACCTTC; CDR3: CASSPYDRGGGYTF
J: TRBJ2-7; V: TRBV13; size: -; D: TRBD1; DNA: TGTGCCAGCACCTACAGGGGCTCCTCCTACGAGCAGTACTTC; CDR3: CASTYRGSSYEQYF
J: TRBJ2-7; V: TRBV9; size: -; D: -; DNA: TGTGCCAGCAGCAGGGAGACAATCTCCTACGAGCAGTACTTC; CDR3: CASSRETISYEQYF
J: TRBJ2-1; V: TRBV7-3; size: -; D: TRBD1; DNA: TGTGCCAGCAGCTCGGGACAGGCGTACAATGAGCAGTTCTTC; CDR3: CASSSGQAYNEQFF
J: TRBJ2-7; V: TRBV7-9; size: -; D: -; DNA: TGTGCCAGCAGCCAAATGGACGTCTCCTACGAGCAGTACTTC; CDR3: CASSQMDVSYEQYF
J: TRBJ1-1; V: TRBV3-1/TRBV3-2; size: -; D: TRBD1; DNA: TGTGCCAGCAGCCAAGGACAGGGGATGAACACTGAAGCTTTCTTT; CDR3: CASSQGQGMNTEAFF
J: TRBJ2-7; V: TRBV7-3; size: -; D: TRBD2; DNA: TGTGCCAGCAGCTTATCGGCGGGAGGGCCTTACGAGCAGTACTTC; CDR3: CASSLSAGGPYEQYF
J: TRBJ1-4; V: TRBV19; size: -; D: -; DNA: TGTGCCAGTCGAGGTTCTGAAAAACTGTTTTTT; CDR3: CASRGSEKLFF
J: TRBJ2-1; V: TRBV2; size: -; D: TRBD2; DNA: TGTGCCAGCAGTGGGCTAGCGGGAGAGATGCAGTTCTTC; CDR3: CASSGLAGEMQFF
J: TRBJ2-3; V: TRBV6-5; size: -; D: -; DNA: TGTGCCAGCACCTTGAGGGGCAGGCCCACAGATACGCAGTATTTT; CDR3: CASTLRGRPTDTQYF
J: TRBJ1-2; V: TRBV27; size: once; D: -; DNA: TGTGCCAGCAGTAGTTACAGGGTGGCAAAAAGGGGGGACTATGGCTACACCTTC; CDR3: CASSSYRVAKRGDYGYTF
J: TRBJ1-1; V: TRBV19; size: once; D: -; DNA: TGTGCCAGTAGTTCGGGACTTTTAGGGGGCACTGAAGCTTTCTTT; CDR3: CASSSGLLGGTEAFF
J: TRBJ2-2; V: TRBV6-4; size: -; D: TRBD2; DNA: TGTGCCAGCAGTGACTCGAACGCGGGAGGGCCGTACACCGGGGAGCTGTTTTTT; CDR3: CASSDSNAGGPYTGELFF
J: TRBJ1-2; V: TRBV19; size: -; D: -; DNA: TGTGCCAGTAGTATCCCAGGGTTGGGTAACTATGGCTACACCTTC; CDR3: CASSIPGLGNYGYTF
J: TRBJ2-3; V: TRBV10-3; size: -; D: -; DNA: TGTGCCATCAAAGAGGTGAAGGCAGATACGCAGTATTTT; CDR3: CAIKEVKADTQYF
J: TRBJ2-5; V: TRBV12-3/TRBV12-4; size: -; D: -; DNA: TGTGCCAGCAGCCCCGGGGCGGGAGAGACCCAGTACTTC; CDR3: CASSPGAGETQYF
J: TRBJ2-7; V: TRBV29-1; size: -; D: TRBD2; DNA: TGCAGCGTTGAAGAGCGGGAGTTCGACGAGCAGTACTTC; CDR3: CSVEEREFDEQYF
J: TRBJ1-3; V: TRBV4-2; size: few; D: -; DNA: TGTGCCAGCAGCCAAAGTTCGAGAGCCACGAGCGCTGGAAACACCATATATTTT; CDR3: CASSQSSRATSAGNTIYF
J: TRBJ2-1; V: TRBV7-9; size: -; D: TRBD2; DNA: TGTGCCAGCAGCTTACAAGCGGGAGCCCCCTACAATGAGCAGTTCTTC; CDR3: CASSLQAGAPYNEQFF
J: TRBJ2-1; V: TRBV30; size: -; D: -; DNA: TGTGCCTGGAGTGAGAGTCTAGCGAGGGATGAGCAGTTCTTC; CDR3: CAWSESLARDEQFF
J: TRBJ2-3; V: TRBV5-1; size: -; D: -; DNA: TGCGCCAGCAGCTTTGACCCAACAGATACGCAGTATTTT; CDR3: CASSFDPTDTQYF